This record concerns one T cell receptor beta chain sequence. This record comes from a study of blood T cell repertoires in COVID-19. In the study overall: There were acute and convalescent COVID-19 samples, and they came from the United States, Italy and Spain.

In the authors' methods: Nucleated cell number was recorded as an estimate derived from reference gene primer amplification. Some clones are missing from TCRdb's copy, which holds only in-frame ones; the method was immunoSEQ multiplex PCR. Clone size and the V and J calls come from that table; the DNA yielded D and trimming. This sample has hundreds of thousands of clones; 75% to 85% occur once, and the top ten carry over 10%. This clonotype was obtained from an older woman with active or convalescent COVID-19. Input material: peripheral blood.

The CDR3 region has the DNA TGTGCCAGCTCACCACAAGGAATAGACAGGGCGAGCTCCTACGAGCAGTACTTC. This codes for CASSPQGIDRASSYEQYF. The chain is built from TRBV18 and TRBJ2-7; 7 nucleotides line up with TRBD1. CDR3 length: 18 residues. V gave up 1 base and J gave up 0 bases; unmatched junction bases: 12. Germline V CDR1 and CDR2: KGHSH, LQKENI.